The clone carrying this T cell receptor (beta chain) was detected many times. Its antigen is not known. The source of the sample is a study of T cells in Graves' hyperthyroidism and ophthalmopathy. Based on clinical symptoms, serum thyroxine and TRAb, thyroid ultrasound and orbital computed tomography, diagnoses were reached. V dropped 6 bases and J dropped 0 bases, with 8 bases sitting between them. This CDR3 has 14 amino acids. Germline CDR1 is MNHNS and CDR2 is SASEGT. Amplification of TCR beta CDR3 regions was performed using RNA transcripts as template. During a first-round RT-PCR of the TCR CDR3, the HTBI primer set was used. TCRdb itself ran the multiplex PCR reads through MiXCR, one entry per CDR3 protein. This sample has about 410,000 distinct CDR3 sequences; approximately 15% occur once, and the top ten carry roughly an eighth. Study observations and caveats: Ophthalmopathy was separated from stable hyperthyroidism by a 13 V-J model. Blood samples included most of the expanded thyroid clonotypes exceeding 0.001.

This rearrangement joins TRBV6-1 to TRBJ2-2, with D tentatively TRBD2 (6 bases). Sequenced material: blood. The sequence derives from a man in his late teens or twenties with Graves' ophthalmopathy. The CDR3 spells CASREGPNTGELFF. For the CDR3, the DNA is TGTGCCAGCAGGGAGGGTCCGAACACCGGGGAGCTGTTTTTT.